This T cell receptor beta chain was profiled in a study of cytomegalovirus exposure and HLA in healthy donors. Overall study: In an early release, HLA-typed donors contributed tens of millions of unique TCR sequences.

Findings of the study overall: A few of the chains that were CMV-associated were confirmed in vitro to be specific for CMV antigens. As was reported, the HLA-A and HLA-B alleles of most subjects were accurately predicted from TCR beta sequences.

Researchers ran the PCR with 60 Vbeta and 13 Jbeta primers. Clones were sequenced by immunoSEQ multiplex PCR, and TCRdb holds only the in-frame ones, with some missing. The record lists about 60,000 clones, of which the ten most abundant hold 2.1%. A word on this clone: The antigen is unknown.

Losses at the gene ends were 7 bases for V and 5 bases for J; bases not matched to a gene: 7. This CDR3 is built from 14 residues. Germline loops: CDR1 SGHRS, CDR2 YFSETQ. Each donor was healthy, and each was a bone marrow donor. The sequencing sample was made of PBMCs. The V gene is TRBV5-1, the J gene TRBJ2-2, with 8 bases fitting TRBD1. The clonotype comes from a woman under 30 in good health and CMV-seronegative. The chain's CDR3 is CASQQGTGTGELFF. In nucleotides, the CDR3 is TGCGCCAGCCAGCAGGGGACAGGTACCGGGGAGCTGTTTTTT.